The rows below give T cell receptor beta chains drawn from one sample of a study of T cell responses to AZD1222 COVID-19 vaccine. Assay: immunoSEQ multiplex PCR; the TCRdb copy retains only in-frame clones and omits some. The sample contains about 120,000 clones, just over 85% of which appear only once. This specimen was peripheral blood, taken on day 0 of AZD1222 vaccination. Every receptor here comes from an adult in good health. The CDR3 runs from the conserved cysteine through the conserved F or W. D genes are given only for firm matches. The size field is filled for only some rows; it gives once, few, many or a size class.

cdr3_nt cdr3_aa j_call clone_size d_call v_call
TGTGCCAGCAGCTTATTAGGGGGCGTCGACTATGGCTACACCTTC CASSLLGGVDYGYTF TRBJ1-2 NA TRBD1 TRBV7-3
TGCAGTGCTAGTGTACAGGGCCCGCGGTCCCAGCCCCAGCATTTT CSASVQGPRSQPQHF TRBJ1-5 NA NA TRBV20-1
TGTGCCAGCAGTTACTTTGCTCGGCAGGGAGATACGCAGTATTTT CASSYFARQGDTQYF TRBJ2-3 NA NA TRBV6-2/TRBV6-3
TGTGCCGGGTCCCGACAGGGAACAGATACGCAGTATTTT CAGSRQGTDTQYF TRBJ2-3 NA TRBD1 TRBV2
TGTGCCAGTAGCACGGACGGGAATAGAGCCCTCCACTTT CASSTDGNRALHF TRBJ1-6 NA NA TRBV19
TGCGCCAGCAGCAGAGAACAGGGTAGTTATGGCTACACCTTC CASSREQGSYGYTF TRBJ1-2 NA NA TRBV5-1
TGCAGCGTTGAGGATAGTAACTATGGCTACACCTTC CSVEDSNYGYTF TRBJ1-2 NA NA TRBV29-1
TGTGCCAGCAGGGGCGTTGTCGGGGAGCTGTTTTTT CASRGVVGELFF TRBJ2-2 once NA TRBV2
TGTGCCAGCAGAAGTTACAATGAGCAGTTCTTC CASRSYNEQFF TRBJ2-1 NA NA TRBV6-5
TGTGCCAGCAGCCCGGGACAGGGGCGTCCCGGGGAGCTGTTTTTT CASSPGQGRPGELFF TRBJ2-2 once TRBD1 TRBV7-8
TGTGCCAGCAGCCAAAGGGAGCAGGATGTTGAGTACTTC CASSQREQDVEYF TRBJ2-7 NA NA TRBV4-2
TGCGCCAGCAGCAGCCAGGACAGTAGCAGTACCCTCCACTTT CASSSQDSSSTLHF TRBJ1-6 NA NA TRBV5-1
TGTGCCAGCAGCTTAGGGGGACTAAACCCCTACTTC CASSLGGLNPYF TRBJ2-5 NA TRBD2 TRBV7-2
TGTGCCATTGGCCCCGCGAACACCGGGGAGCTGTTTTTT CAIGPANTGELFF TRBJ2-2 NA NA TRBV10-3
TGTGCCAGCAGCTCGGATCAGCAGGGCTCAGATACGCAGTATTTT CASSSDQQGSDTQYF TRBJ2-3 NA NA TRBV6-2/TRBV6-3
TGTGCCAGCAGCGTACTAGCAAGCTCCTACAATGAGCAGTTCTTC CASSVLASSYNEQFF TRBJ2-1 NA NA TRBV9
TGTGCCAGCAGTGACATGTACCAAGAGACCCAGTACTTC CASSDMYQETQYF TRBJ2-5 NA NA TRBV2
TGTGCCAGCCGCTCGGCCGAGTTTCCGGGACCCTACAATGAGCAGTTCTTC CASRSAEFPGPYNEQFF TRBJ2-1 NA NA TRBV19
TGTGCCAGCAGCCCGCCCGGGGACAGGCCGTACGAGCAGTACTTC CASSPPGDRPYEQYF TRBJ2-7 NA TRBD1 TRBV7-2
TGTGCCAGCAGCTTGGGGCTGGGCAATCAGCCCCAGCATTTT CASSLGLGNQPQHF TRBJ1-5 NA NA TRBV7-6
TGTGCCAGCAGTCGGCCCTACGAGCAGTACTTC CASSRPYEQYF TRBJ2-7 NA NA TRBV27
TGTGCCAGCAGCCTTTGGTACGGGTCTATGGTAGATACGCAGTATTTT CASSLWYGSMVDTQYF TRBJ2-3 NA NA TRBV14
TGCGCCAGCAGCCCCTTGCAGGGCTATTCACCCCTCCACTTT CASSPLQGYSPLHF TRBJ1-6 NA NA TRBV4-3